Reported below is one TCR beta chain. Its specific antigen is unknown. Base quality data are lacking; no much larger clone is found one base away. The sample is drawn from a study of control samples from healthy donors and cancer patients (dated by TCRdb to the early 2020s). Library method: the immunoSEQ multiplex PCR assay. The table was pulled from immuneACCESS by TCRdb, which kept in-frame rearrangements only. Such tables lose some clones; where checked, under half of the loss comes from unresolved V genes, and the rest has no known cause. A total of around 150,000 clones appear in this sample, around 90% of them only once. The ten largest account for about 12% of the sample. This TCR came from a man younger than 40 in good health. The sequenced sample was blood.

The nucleotide sequence is given as TGTGCCAGCAGGACGGGACGCTATAATTCACCCCTCCACTTT. It is translated as CASRTGRYNSPLHF. The V and J segments used are TRBV3-1 (or the pseudogene TRBV3-2) and TRBJ1-6; the D segment could be TRBD1, given 5 matching bases. For CDR1 and CDR2, the germline V gene (reference sequence) lists LGHDT and YNNKEL. The CDR3, from cysteine to phenylalanine, totals 14 residues. Only the CDR3 part of the read is kept: 42 bases, read in frame from the first base. The V and J ends are trimmed by 6 bases and 3 bases, leaving 9 bases between them.